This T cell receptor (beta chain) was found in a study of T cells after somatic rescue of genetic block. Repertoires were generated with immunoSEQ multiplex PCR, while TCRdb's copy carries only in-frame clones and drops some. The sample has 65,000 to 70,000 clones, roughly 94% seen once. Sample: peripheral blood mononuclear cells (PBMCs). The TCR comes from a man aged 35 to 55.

CDR3 region: CASSLRAGGDNEQFF. CDR3 sequence (DNA): TGCGCCAGCAGCTTAAGAGCGGGGGGCGACAATGAGCAGTTCTTC. The V gene is TRBV5-1, the J gene TRBJ2-1; 9 bases fit TRBD2. The CDR3 contains 15 residues. Germline CDR1 SGHRS, CDR2 YFSETQ. J was trimmed by 5 bases and V by 2 bases; bases with no gene match: 5.